This passage covers 9 T cell receptor beta chains from one sample sequenced in a study of tumor and adjacent non-tumor tissue in lung cancer. The template was RNA from unsorted bulk tissue. The library came from three nested PCR rounds adapted from ARM-PCR protocols. TCRdb re-called the multiplex PCR reads through MiXCR, storing one row per CDR3 protein. The sample lists more than 75,000 distinct CDR3 sequences; less than 75% were seen once. Specimen: lung tumor tissue. These receptors all stem from a woman aged 70-85 years with non-small cell lung cancer.

With respect to this clonotype: One junction end disagrees with the germline gene, perhaps due to a read error. The rearrangement links TRBV5-1 to TRBJ2-7; tentative D call: TRBD1 (5 bases). The CDR3 spans 14 residues. Germline V gene lookup returns CDR1 SGHRS and CDR2 YFSETQ. CDR3 nucleotides: TGCGCCGGCAGCTTGGGCTGGCCAGGGTACGAGCAGTACTTC. Amino acids: CAGSLGWPGYEQYF.

In regard to this clonotype: Its ends do not fully match the called genes, so a read error is possible. The J gene is TRBJ2-1, the V gene TRBV29-1, with 12 bases that match TRBD2. The CDR3 has 15 residues. Germline V gene data show CDR1 as SQVTM and CDR2 as ANQGSEA. The CDR3 DNA reads as TGCAGCGTTGTCCTAGGGACTAGCGGGTTTCTTGAGCAGCTCTTC. Amino acid sequence: CSVVLGTSGFLEQLF.

Notes on this clonotype: A much larger clone differs from this one at a single base, so this may be a read error. The genes are TRBV24-1 and TRBJ2-2; D gene uncertain. V gave up 11 bases and J gave up 0 bases, with 9 bases separating them. Germline loops: CDR1 KGHDR, CDR2 SFDVKD. This CDR3 comprises 13 residues. CDR3 amino acids: CASTGPNTGELFF. For the CDR3, the DNA is TGTGCCAGCACCGGCCCGAACACCGGGGAGCTGTTTTTT.

The chain employs TRBV12-3 or TRBV12-4 and TRBJ2-1; D uncertain. Trimming shortened V by 1 base and J by 9 bases, and 10 bases separated the two germline ends. This CDR3 has 13 amino acids. The CDR3 protein is CASSLGWVCEQFF. The CDR3 bases are TGTGCCAGCAGTTTAGGATGGGTGTGTGAGCAGTTCTTC.

Only a few counts were recorded for this clonotype. Its ends do not fully match the called genes, so a read error is possible. The gene calls are TRBV5-1 and TRBJ1-2, with 7 bases that match TRBD1. The CDR3 consists of 15 residues. CDR1 is SGHRS, CDR2 YFSETQ, per germline. The CDR3 DNA follows: TGCGCCAGCAGCACCGGGACAGCCGATAACTATGGTTACACCTTC. Protein: CASSTGTADNYGYTF.

About this clonotype itself: The germline gene is not matched at one end of the junction; a read error may be the cause. The chain is built from TRBV4-1 and TRBJ1-1, with D possibly being TRBD1 (6 bases). This CDR3 has 14 residues. The germline gives CDR1 MGHRA, CDR2 YSYEKL. CDR3 region: CANSHWTDNTEAFF. Here the CDR3 DNA reads TGCGCCAACAGCCACTGGACAGATAACACTGAAGCTTTCTTT.

For this clonotype: With a much larger clone just one base away, this may be a read error. The rearrangement uses TRBV5-1 and TRBJ1-1, with no clear D. Trimming removed 3 bases at V and 0 bases at J, with 15 bases between. Germline V gene data show CDR1 as SGHRS and CDR2 as YFSETQ. The CDR3 runs 16 residues. The CDR3 sequence: CASSYPLGVLNTEAFF. In DNA, the CDR3 is TGCGCCAGCAGCTACCCTCTTGGGGTGCTGAACACTGAAGCTTTCTTT.

Worth noting for this clonotype: Given a much more abundant clone one base away, this may be a read error. The chain has TRBV13 and TRBJ2-7; 10 positions agree with TRBD2. Germline CDR1 PRHDT, CDR2 FYEKMQ (reference sequence). The CDR3 totals 15 residues. The CDR3 sequence: CPSSLGSSGRTEQYF. For the CDR3, the DNA is TGTCCCAGCAGCTTAGGGAGTAGCGGGAGGACCGAGCAGTACTTC.

This clonotype was detected only once. A clone one base away is much larger, so this may be a read error. The chain links TRBV5-1 to TRBJ2-1; no clear D. The CDR3 has 17 residues. Germline assignment: CDR1 SGHRS and CDR2 YFSETQ. CDR3 in amino acids: CSSSRLPGESSYNEQFF. In DNA, the CDR3 is TGCTCCAGCAGCCGTCTTCCGGGCGAATCTTCCTACAATGAGCAGTTCTTC.